This note documents a single T cell receptor (beta chain) sequence. Using immunoSEQ multiplex PCR, the repertoire was profiled, and TCRdb retains in-frame clones only, with some absent. The table lists fewer than 650,000 clones, less than 90% of them singletons. The CDR3 is made up of 14 amino acids. J was trimmed by 2 bases and V by 6 bases; bases with no gene match: 2. In germline, CDR1 is MDHEN, CDR2 SYDVKM. The entry originates in a study of blood T cell repertoires in COVID-19. Overall study: The study drew acute and convalescent COVID-19 samples from the United States, Italy and Spain. Nucleic acid was either cDNA or gDNA, and it came from T cells, B-cell-depleted T cells, or PBMCs.

Seattle-derived patients entered the study during active infection and were followed longitudinally. The chain combines TRBV28 with TRBJ1-5; TRBD1 aligns across 9 bases. Input material: peripheral blood. The sequence was obtained from a woman aged 50 to 60 with COVID-19, enrolled during active disease. CDR3 coding DNA: TGTGCCAGCAGCGGGGACAGGGGCAATCAGCCCCAGCATTTT. The encoded protein is CASSGDRGNQPQHF. The complete variable domain, with remaining parts taken from reference TRBV28 and TRBJ1-5, reads DVKVTQSSRYLVKRTGEKVFLECVQDMDHENMFWYRQDPGLGLRLIYFSYDVKMKEKGDIPEGYSVSREKKERFSLILESASTNQTSMYLCASSGDRGNQPQHFGDGTRLSIL.